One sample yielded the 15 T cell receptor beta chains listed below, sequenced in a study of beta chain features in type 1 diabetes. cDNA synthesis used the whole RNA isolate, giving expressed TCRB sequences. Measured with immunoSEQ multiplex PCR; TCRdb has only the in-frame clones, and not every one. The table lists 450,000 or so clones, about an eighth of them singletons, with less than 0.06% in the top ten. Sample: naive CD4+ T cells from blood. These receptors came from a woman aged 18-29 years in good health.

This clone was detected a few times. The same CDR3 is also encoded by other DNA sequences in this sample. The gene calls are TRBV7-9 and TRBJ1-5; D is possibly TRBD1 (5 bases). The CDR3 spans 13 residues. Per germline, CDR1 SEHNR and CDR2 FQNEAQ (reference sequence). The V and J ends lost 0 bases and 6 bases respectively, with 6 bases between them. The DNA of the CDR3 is TGTGCCAGCAGCTTAGCGGGGGGTCAGCCCCAGCATTTT. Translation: CASSLAGGQPQHF.

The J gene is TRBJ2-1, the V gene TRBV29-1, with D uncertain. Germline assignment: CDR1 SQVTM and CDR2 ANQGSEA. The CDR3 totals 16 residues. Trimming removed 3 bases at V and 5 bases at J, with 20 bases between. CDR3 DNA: TGCAGCGTTGACCGCGTGTCACTAACCCAAAACAATGAGCAGTTCTTC. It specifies CSVDRVSLTQNNEQFF.

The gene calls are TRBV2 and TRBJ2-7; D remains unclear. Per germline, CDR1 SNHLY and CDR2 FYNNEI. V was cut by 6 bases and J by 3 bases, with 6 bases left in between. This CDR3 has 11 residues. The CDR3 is CASRAVYEQYF. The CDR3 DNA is TGTGCCAGCAGGGCAGTCTACGAGCAGTACTTC.

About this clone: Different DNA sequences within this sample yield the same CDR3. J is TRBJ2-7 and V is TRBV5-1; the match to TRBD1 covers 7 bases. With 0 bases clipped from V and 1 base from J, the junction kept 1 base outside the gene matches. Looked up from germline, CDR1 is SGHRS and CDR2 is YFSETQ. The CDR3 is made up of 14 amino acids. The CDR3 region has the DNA TGCGCCAGCAGCTTGGGGGGACAGTCCTACGAGCAGTACTTC. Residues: CASSLGGQSYEQYF. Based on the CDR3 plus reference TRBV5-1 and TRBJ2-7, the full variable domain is KAGVTQTPRYLIKTRGQQVTLSCSPISGHRSVSWYQQTPGQGLQFLFEYFSETQRNKGNFPGRFSGRQFSNSRSEMNVSTLELGDSALYLCASSLGGQSYEQYFGPGTRLTVT.

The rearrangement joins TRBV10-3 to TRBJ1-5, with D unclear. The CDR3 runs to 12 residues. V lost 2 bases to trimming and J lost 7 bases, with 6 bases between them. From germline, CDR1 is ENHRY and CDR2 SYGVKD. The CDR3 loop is CAISEDLQPQHF. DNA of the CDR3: TGTGCCATCAGTGAGGACCTACAGCCCCAGCATTTT.

The CDR3 DNA reads TGTGCCAGCAGCTCAGGACTAGCGGGAGTAGAGCAGTTCTTC. Protein: CASSSGLAGVEQFF. This sequence joins TRBV9 and TRBJ2-1, with 13 bases lining up with TRBD2. CDR1 is SGDLS, CDR2 YYNGEE, per germline. The V and J ends lost 4 bases and 10 bases, in that order; junction bases with no gene match: 5. The CDR3 is made up of 14 amino acids.

CDR3: CASSLRGSPYDGYTF. CDR3 coding DNA: TGCGCCAGCAGCTTGAGAGGCAGCCCTTACGATGGCTACACCTTC. The chain links TRBV5-1 to TRBJ1-2, with D unclear. Trimming removed 1 base from V and 6 bases from J, with 16 bases in between. Germline V gives CDR1 SGHRS, CDR2 YFSETQ. This CDR3 region has 15 residues.

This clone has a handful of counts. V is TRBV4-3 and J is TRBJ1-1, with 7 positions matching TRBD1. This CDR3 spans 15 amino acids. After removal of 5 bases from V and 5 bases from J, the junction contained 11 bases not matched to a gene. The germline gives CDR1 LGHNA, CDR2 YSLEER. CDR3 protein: CASSFSDRDGTEAFF. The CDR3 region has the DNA TGCGCCAGCAGCTTTAGCGACAGGGACGGTACTGAAGCTTTCTTT.

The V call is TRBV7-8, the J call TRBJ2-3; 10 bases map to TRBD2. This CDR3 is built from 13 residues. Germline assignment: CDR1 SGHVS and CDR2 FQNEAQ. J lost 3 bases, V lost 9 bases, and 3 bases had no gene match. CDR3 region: CASSSGGTDTQYF. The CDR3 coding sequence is TGTGCCAGTTCTAGCGGGGGTACAGATACGCAGTATTTT. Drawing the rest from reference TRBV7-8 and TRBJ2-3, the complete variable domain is GAGVSQSPRYKVAKRGQDVALRCDPISGHVSLFWYQQALGQGPEFLTYFQNEAQLDKSGLPSDRFFAERPEGSVSTLKIQRTQQEDSAVYLCASSSGGTDTQYFGPGTRLTVL.

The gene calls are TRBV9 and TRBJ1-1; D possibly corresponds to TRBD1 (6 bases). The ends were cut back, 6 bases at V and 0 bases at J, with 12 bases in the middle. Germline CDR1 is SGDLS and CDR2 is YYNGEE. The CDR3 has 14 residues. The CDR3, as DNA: TGTGCCAGCACCCCCACAGGGATGAACACTGAAGCTTTCTTT. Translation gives CASTPTGMNTEAFF.

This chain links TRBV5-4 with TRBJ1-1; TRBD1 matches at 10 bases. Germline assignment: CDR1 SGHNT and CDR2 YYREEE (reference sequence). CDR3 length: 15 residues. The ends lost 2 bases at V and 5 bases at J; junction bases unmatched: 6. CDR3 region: CASSFRQGARTEAFF. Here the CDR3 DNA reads TGTGCCAGCAGCTTTAGACAGGGGGCGCGTACTGAAGCTTTCTTT. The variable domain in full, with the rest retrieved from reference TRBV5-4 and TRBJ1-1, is ETGVTQSPTHLIKTRGQQVTLRCSSQSGHNTVSWYQQALGQGPQFIFQYYREEENGRGNFPPRFSGLQFPNYSSELNVNALELDDSALYLCASSFRQGARTEAFFGQGTRLTVV.

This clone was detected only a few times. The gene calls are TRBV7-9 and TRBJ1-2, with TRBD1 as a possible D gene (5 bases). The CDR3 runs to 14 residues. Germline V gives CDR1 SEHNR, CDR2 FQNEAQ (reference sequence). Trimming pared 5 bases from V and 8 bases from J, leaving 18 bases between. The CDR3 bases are TGTGCCAGCAGCCCTGGGGTCGGCCAGGGAGGCTACACCTTC. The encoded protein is CASSPGVGQGGYTF.

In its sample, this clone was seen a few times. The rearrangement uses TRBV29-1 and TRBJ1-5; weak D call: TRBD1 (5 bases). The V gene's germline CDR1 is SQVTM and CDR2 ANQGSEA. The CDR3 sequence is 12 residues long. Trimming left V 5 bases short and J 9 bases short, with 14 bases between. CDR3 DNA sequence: TGCAGCGTTCGGGACCGCGAGGGGCCCCAGCATTTT. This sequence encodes CSVRDREGPQHF. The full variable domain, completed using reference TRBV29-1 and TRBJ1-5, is SAVISQKPSRDICQRGTSLTIQCQVDSQVTMMFWYRQQPGQSLTLIATANQGSEATYESGFVIDKFPISRPNLTFSTLTVSNMSPEDSSIYLCSVRDREGPQHFGDGTRLSIL.

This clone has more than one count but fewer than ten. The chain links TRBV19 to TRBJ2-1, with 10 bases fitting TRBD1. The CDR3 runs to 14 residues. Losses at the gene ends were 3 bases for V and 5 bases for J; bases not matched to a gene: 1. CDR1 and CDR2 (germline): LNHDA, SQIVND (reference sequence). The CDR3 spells CASSIGTGDNEQFF. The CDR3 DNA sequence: TGTGCCAGTAGTATTGGGACAGGGGACAATGAGCAGTTCTTC.

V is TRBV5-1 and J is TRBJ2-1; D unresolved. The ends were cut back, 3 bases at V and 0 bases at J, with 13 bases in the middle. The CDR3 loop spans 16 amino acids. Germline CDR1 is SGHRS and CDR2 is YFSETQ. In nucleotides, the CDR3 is TGCGCCAGCAGCTCCCGGAACGGACCCTCCTACAATGAGCAGTTCTTC. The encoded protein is CASSSRNGPSYNEQFF.